This T cell receptor beta chain originates from a study of T-cell reconstitution after alpha-beta-depleted transplantation in children. Using unique molecular identifiers, the investigators prepared the TCRbeta library. TCRdb fed the PCR reads into MiXCR, producing one record per CDR3 protein. The table includes some 300,000 distinct CDR3 sequences, about 9.4% detected once. There are a few counts of this clonotype. CDR3 length: 14 amino acids. Germline V lookup: CDR1 SEHNR, CDR2 FQNEAQ (reference sequence). After removal of 2 bases from V and 9 bases from J, the junction contained 4 bases not matched to a gene.

The TCR sequence derives from a human donor who donated a stem cell graft to a child with acute lymphoblastic leukemia. Material: PBMCs from the stem cell graft donor, obtained from the stem cell graft. The chain links TRBV7-9 to TRBJ1-6, with 7 nucleotides matching TRBD1. The CDR3 protein is CASSLNRGSSPLHF. The CDR3 DNA sequence: TGTGCCAGCAGCTTAAACAGGGGCAGTTCACCCCTCCACTTT. Full variable domain (remainder filled in from reference TRBV7-9 and TRBJ1-6): DTGVSQNPRHKITKRGQNVTFRCDPISEHNRLYWYRQTLGQGPEFLTYFQNEAQLEKSRLLSDRFSAERPKGSFSTLEIQRTEQGDSAMYLCASSLNRGSSPLHFGNGTRLTVT.